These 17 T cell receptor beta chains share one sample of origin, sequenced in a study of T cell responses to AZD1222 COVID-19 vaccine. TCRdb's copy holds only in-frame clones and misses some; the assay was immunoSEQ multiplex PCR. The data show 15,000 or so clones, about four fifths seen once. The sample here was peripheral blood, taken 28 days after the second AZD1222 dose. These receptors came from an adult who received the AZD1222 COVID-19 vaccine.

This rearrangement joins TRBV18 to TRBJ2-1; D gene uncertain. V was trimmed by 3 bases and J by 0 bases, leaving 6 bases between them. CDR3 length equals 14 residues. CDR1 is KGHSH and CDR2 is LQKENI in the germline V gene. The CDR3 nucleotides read TGTGCCAGCTCACCCCAGGCCTCCTACAATGAGCAGTTCTTC. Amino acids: CASSPQASYNEQFF.

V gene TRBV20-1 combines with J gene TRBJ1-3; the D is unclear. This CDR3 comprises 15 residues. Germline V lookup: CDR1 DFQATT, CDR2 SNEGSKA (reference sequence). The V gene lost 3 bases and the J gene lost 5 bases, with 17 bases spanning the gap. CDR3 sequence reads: CSASTPGVKRNTIYF. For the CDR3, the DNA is TGCAGTGCTAGTACCCCTGGGGTAAAAAGAAACACCATATATTTT.

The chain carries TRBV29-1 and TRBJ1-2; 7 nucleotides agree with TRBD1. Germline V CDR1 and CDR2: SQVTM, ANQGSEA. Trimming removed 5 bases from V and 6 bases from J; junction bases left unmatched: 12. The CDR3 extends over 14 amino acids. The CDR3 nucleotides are TGCAGCGTTTTTCACAGGGGCTCCACCAATGGCTACACCTTC. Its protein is CSVFHRGSTNGYTF.

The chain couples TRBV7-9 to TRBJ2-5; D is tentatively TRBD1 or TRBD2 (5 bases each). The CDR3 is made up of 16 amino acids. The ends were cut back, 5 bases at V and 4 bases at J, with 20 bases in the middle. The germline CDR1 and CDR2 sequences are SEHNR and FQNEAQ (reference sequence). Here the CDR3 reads CASSPGRPRLGETQYF. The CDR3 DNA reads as TGTGCCAGCAGCCCGGGACGGCCAAGGTTGGGAGAGACCCAGTACTTC.

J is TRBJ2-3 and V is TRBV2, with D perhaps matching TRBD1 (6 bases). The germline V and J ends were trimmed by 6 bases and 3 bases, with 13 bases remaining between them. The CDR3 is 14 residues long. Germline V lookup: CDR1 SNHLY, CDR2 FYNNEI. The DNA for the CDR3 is TGTGCCAGCAGCCCCACAGGGTCAACAGATACGCAGTATTTT. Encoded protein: CASSPTGSTDTQYF.

The CDR3 is CASSGNAGSSTEAFF. DNA for the CDR3: TGTGCCAGCAGCGGCAACGCAGGCTCCTCCACTGAAGCTTTCTTT. V usage is TRBV9 and J usage is TRBJ1-1; D is undetermined. The CDR3 loop spans 15 amino acids. The germline gives CDR1 SGDLS, CDR2 YYNGEE. Trimming shortened V by 3 bases and J by 4 bases, and 16 bases separated the two germline ends.

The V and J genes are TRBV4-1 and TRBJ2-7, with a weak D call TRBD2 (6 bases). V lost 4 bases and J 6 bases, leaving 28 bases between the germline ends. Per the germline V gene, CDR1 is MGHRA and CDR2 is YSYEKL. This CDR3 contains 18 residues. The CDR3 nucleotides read TGCGCCAGCAGCCCCTATCCGGGTACGTCGGGAGTCGGCCGCGAGCAGTACTTC. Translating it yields CASSPYPGTSGVGREQYF.

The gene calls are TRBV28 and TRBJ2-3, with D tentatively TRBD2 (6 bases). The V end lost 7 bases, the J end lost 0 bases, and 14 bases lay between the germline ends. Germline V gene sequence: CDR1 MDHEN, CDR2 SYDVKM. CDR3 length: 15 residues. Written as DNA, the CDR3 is TGTGCCAGCATGGGGGGACCCACGAGCACAGATACGCAGTATTTT. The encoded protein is CASMGGPTSTDTQYF.

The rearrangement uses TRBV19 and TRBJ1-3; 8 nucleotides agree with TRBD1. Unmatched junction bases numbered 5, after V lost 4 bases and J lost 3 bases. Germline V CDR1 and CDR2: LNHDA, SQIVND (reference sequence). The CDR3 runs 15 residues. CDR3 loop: CASSSRGRLGNTIYF. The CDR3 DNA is TGTGCCAGTAGTAGCAGGGGGCGTCTTGGAAACACCATATATTTT.

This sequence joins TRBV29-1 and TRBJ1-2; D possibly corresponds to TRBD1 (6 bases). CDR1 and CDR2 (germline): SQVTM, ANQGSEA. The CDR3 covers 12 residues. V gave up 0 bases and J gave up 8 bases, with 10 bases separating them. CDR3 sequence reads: CSVEEGGGGYTF. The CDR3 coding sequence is TGCAGCGTTGAAGAAGGGGGAGGCGGCTACACCTTC.

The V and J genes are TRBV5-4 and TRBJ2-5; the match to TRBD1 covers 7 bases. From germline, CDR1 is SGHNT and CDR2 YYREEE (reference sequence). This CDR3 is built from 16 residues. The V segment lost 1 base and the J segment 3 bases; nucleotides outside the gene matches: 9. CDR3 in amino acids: CASSLYYRGEKETQYF. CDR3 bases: TGTGCCAGCAGCTTGTATTACAGGGGTGAAAAAGAGACCCAGTACTTC. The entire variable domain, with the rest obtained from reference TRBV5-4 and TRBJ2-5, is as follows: ETGVTQSPTHLIKTRGQQVTLRCSSQSGHNTVSWYQQALGQGPQFIFQYYREEENGRGNFPPRFSGLQFPNYSSELNVNALELDDSALYLCASSLYYRGEKETQYFGPGTRLLVL.

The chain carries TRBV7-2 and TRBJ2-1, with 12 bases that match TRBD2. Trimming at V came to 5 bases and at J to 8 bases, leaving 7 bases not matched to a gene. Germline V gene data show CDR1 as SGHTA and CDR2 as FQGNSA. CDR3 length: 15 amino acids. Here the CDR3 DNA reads TGTGCCAGCAGCACGACTAGCGGGAGATTTTATGAGCAGTTCTTC. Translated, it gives CASSTTSGRFYEQFF.

For the CDR3, the DNA is TGTGCCAGCTCACTAGCCGGGACAGTAATGAACACTGAAGCTTTCTTT. Its protein product is CASSLAGTVMNTEAFF. This chain joins TRBV18 and TRBJ1-1; 7 nucleotides agree with TRBD1. There are 16 residues in the CDR3. The ends lost 4 bases at V and 0 bases at J; junction bases unmatched: 8. Germline V CDR1 and CDR2: KGHSH, LQKENI.

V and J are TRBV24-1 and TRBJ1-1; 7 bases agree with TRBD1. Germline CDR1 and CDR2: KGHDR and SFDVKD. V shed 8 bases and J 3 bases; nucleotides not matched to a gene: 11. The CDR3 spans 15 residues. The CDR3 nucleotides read TGTGCCACCAACAGAACAGGGGCAGGGGACACTGAAGCTTTCTTT. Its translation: CATNRTGAGDTEAFF.

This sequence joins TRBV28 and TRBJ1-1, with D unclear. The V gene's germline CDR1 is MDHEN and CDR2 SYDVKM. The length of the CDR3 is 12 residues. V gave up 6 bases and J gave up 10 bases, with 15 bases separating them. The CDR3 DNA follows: TGTGCCAGCAGCCTCTCGGTAGATGGAGCTTTCTTT. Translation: CASSLSVDGAFF. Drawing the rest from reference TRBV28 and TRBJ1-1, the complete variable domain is DVKVTQSSRYLVKRTGEKVFLECVQDMDHENMFWYRQDPGLGLRLIYFSYDVKMKEKGDIPEGYSVSREKKERFSLILESASTNQTSMYLCASSLSVDGAFFGQGTRLTVV.

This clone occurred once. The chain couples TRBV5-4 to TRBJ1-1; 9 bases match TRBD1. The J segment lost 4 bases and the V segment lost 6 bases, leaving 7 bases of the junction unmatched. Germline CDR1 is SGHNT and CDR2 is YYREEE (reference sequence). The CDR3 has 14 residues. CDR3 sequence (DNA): TGTGCCAGCACCCCTGGACAGGGGTTCACTGAAGCTTTCTTT. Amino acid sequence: CASTPGQGFTEAFF. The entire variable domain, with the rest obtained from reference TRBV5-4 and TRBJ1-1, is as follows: ETGVTQSPTHLIKTRGQQVTLRCSSQSGHNTVSWYQQALGQGPQFIFQYYREEENGRGNFPPRFSGLQFPNYSSELNVNALELDDSALYLCASTPGQGFTEAFFGQGTRLTVV.

The CDR3 DNA reads as TGTGCCAGCAGCCAAATAACAGGCAGGGGAGGCACAGATACGCAGTATTTT. The encoded protein is CASSQITGRGGTDTQYF. The chain combines TRBV16 with TRBJ2-3, with D possibly being TRBD1 (6 bases). V was pared by 2 bases and J by 1 base, with 16 bases between. The V gene's germline CDR1 is KGHSY and CDR2 FQNENV. The CDR3 spans 17 residues.